This T cell receptor beta chain derives from a study of shared clonotypes between healthy human individuals. Study results and caveats: The researchers took only blood, and tissue repertoires probably look different.

Worth noting for this clone: Its target is not known.

CDR3 size: 14 residues. The germline V gene has CDR1 SGHTA and CDR2 FQGNSA. Trimming pared 1 base from V and 3 bases from J, leaving 9 bases between. Method: immunoSEQ multiplex PCR; TCRdb's copy keeps in-frame clones and lacks some. The sample records around 610,000 clones, roughly 96% being singletons. Positively selected for CCR7, the CD45RO-negative cells used as naive CD8 cells excluded terminally differentiated effector memory CD45RA+ cells. All participating donors were Caucasian adults from Nashville, Tennessee. This sequence originates from a woman between 25 and 40 years old in good health. The gene calls are TRBV7-2 and TRBJ1-2; no clear D gene. The sample was naive CD8+ T cells sorted from blood. The CDR3 bases are TGTGCCAGCAGCTTAGGTCTAGCGCACTATGGCTACACCTTC. As protein: CASSLGLAHYGYTF.